Listed below are T cell receptor beta chains from one sample, sequenced in a study of CD8 T cells in ankylosing spondylitis. TCRdb recomputed calls from the 5' RACE reads with MiXCR, one row per CDR3 protein. The sample contains 200,000 to 250,000 distinct CDR3 sequences, roughly 24% of which appear only once. Sequenced input: blood, either unsorted or a sorted T cell fraction (not recorded which). These receptors were taken from a male donor with ankylosing spondylitis or in good health (not recorded which). CDR3s include the opening cysteine and the closing phenylalanine or tryptophan. The size of a clone is reported for some rows only, either as once, few or many, or as a class for expanded clones.

v_call	clone_size	j_call	cdr3_aa
TRBV20-1	many	TRBJ2-7	CSARELGGLNEQYF
TRBV6-5	.	TRBJ2-5	CASSYYGTSGQETQYF
TRBV6-1	few	TRBJ2-7	CASRPRASGSLYEQYF
TRBV10-3	.	TRBJ2-5	CAISTGEQETQYF
TRBV20-1	few	TRBJ2-3	CSASVAGVGLTDTQYF
TRBV20-1	.	TRBJ2-1	CSAIQVEQFF
TRBV29-1	.	TRBJ1-2	CSVDRGGYGYTF
TRBV20-1	.	TRBJ2-7	CSASSGTSGRTEQYF
TRBV4-2	.	TRBJ2-7	CASSQAVAGGSYEQYF
TRBV10-3	.	TRBJ2-2	CAISVTIETGELFF
TRBV29-1	many	TRBJ2-3	CSVELQGTDTQYF
TRBV20-1	once	TRBJ1-1	CSARLGGPNTEAFF
TRBV4-1	many	TRBJ2-7	CASSQGLDGPYEQYF
TRBV5-5	.	TRBJ1-6	CASSRGANGDSPLHF
TRBV20-1	.	TRBJ1-5	CSASPGRGFDQPQHF
TRBV7-2	.	TRBJ2-6	CASSTQSSGANVLTF
TRBV12-3/TRBV12-4	many	TRBJ2-3	CASSRGSFTDTQYF
TRBV5-1	.	TRBJ2-7	CASSLTVPRSEQYF
TRBV9	many	TRBJ2-5	CASSVDRGEETQYF
TRBV12-3/TRBV12-4	.	TRBJ2-5	CASSLSWQQETQYF